Listed below are T cell receptor beta chains from one sample, sequenced in a study of blood T cell repertoires in COVID-19. Sequencing used immunoSEQ multiplex PCR; TCRdb keeps in-frame clones, though not all of them. The sample lists 70,000 or so clones; around 79% were seen once. Sequencing was performed on peripheral blood. The source is a man between 60 and 75 years old with acute or convalescent COVID-19. CDR3s include the opening cysteine and the closing phenylalanine or tryptophan. A D gene is named only where the DNA matches it firmly. Clone size is not always given. Where it is, it says once, few, many or a class for expanded clones.

j_call: TRBJ1-5
clone_size: once
d_call: TRBD1
v_call: TRBV19
cdr3_aa: CASKGLGQSSVPQHF
cdr3_nt: TGTGCCAGTAAAGGCCTGGGACAGTCGTCAGTCCCCCAGCATTTT

j_call: TRBJ2-3
clone_size: many
d_call: TRBD2
v_call: TRBV6-4
cdr3_aa: CASSELSGGGEDTQYF
cdr3_nt: TGTGCCAGCAGTGAACTTAGCGGGGGGGGTGAAGATACGCAGTATTTT

j_call: TRBJ2-7
clone_size: .
d_call: .
v_call: TRBV6-6
cdr3_aa: CASRTSGGRSYEQYF
cdr3_nt: TGTGCCAGCAGGACTTCCGGGGGACGGTCCTACGAGCAGTACTTC

j_call: TRBJ2-3
clone_size: .
d_call: TRBD2
v_call: TRBV4-3
cdr3_aa: CASSQDSGLAGTDTQYF
cdr3_nt: TGCGCCAGCAGCCAAGATAGCGGGTTAGCTGGCACAGATACGCAGTATTTT

j_call: TRBJ2-5
clone_size: .
d_call: .
v_call: TRBV24-1
cdr3_aa: CATSESGEGETQYF
cdr3_nt: TGTGCCACCAGTGAGTCAGGGGAGGGAGAGACCCAGTACTTC

j_call: TRBJ2-5
clone_size: .
d_call: .
v_call: TRBV3-1/TRBV3-2
cdr3_aa: CASSQAQGGTQYF
cdr3_nt: TGTGCCAGCAGCCAAGCCCAGGGGGGGACCCAGTACTTC

j_call: TRBJ1-2
clone_size: .
d_call: .
v_call: TRBV27
cdr3_aa: CASSSIQGGFNYGYTF
cdr3_nt: TGTGCCAGCAGTTCGATACAGGGCGGTTTTAACTATGGCTACACCTTC

j_call: TRBJ1-5
clone_size: .
d_call: .
v_call: TRBV7-8
cdr3_aa: CASSLPISNQPQHF
cdr3_nt: TGTGCCAGCAGCTTACCTATAAGCAATCAGCCCCAGCATTTT

j_call: TRBJ1-1
clone_size: .
d_call: TRBD1
v_call: TRBV6-2/TRBV6-3
cdr3_aa: CASSQDRGGPMNTEAFF
cdr3_nt: TGTGCCAGCAGTCAAGACAGGGGAGGGCCAATGAACACTGAAGCTTTCTTT

j_call: TRBJ1-1
clone_size: .
d_call: TRBD1
v_call: TRBV10-3
cdr3_aa: CAIRTGGEAFF
cdr3_nt: TGTGCCATCAGGACAGGGGGTGAAGCTTTCTTT

j_call: TRBJ2-3
clone_size: few
d_call: TRBD1
v_call: TRBV27
cdr3_aa: CASRITTGDTDTQYF
cdr3_nt: TGTGCCAGCAGGATAACCACAGGGGACACAGATACGCAGTATTTT

j_call: TRBJ2-2
clone_size: once
d_call: .
v_call: TRBV13
cdr3_aa: CASSLGVSGIAGELFF
cdr3_nt: TGTGCCAGCAGCTTAGGAGTCTCAGGGATCGCCGGGGAGCTGTTTTTT

j_call: TRBJ1-2
clone_size: .
d_call: .
v_call: TRBV5-6
cdr3_aa: CASSLWEGTHGYTF
cdr3_nt: TGTGCCAGCAGCTTGTGGGAGGGGACCCATGGCTACACCTTC

j_call: TRBJ2-7
clone_size: .
d_call: .
v_call: TRBV5-4
cdr3_aa: CASSFGYEQYF
cdr3_nt: TGTGCCAGCAGCTTCGGCTACGAGCAGTACTTC

j_call: TRBJ1-1
clone_size: .
d_call: TRBD1
v_call: TRBV6-2/TRBV6-3
cdr3_aa: CASSYSWVGQGSTEAFF
cdr3_nt: TGTGCCAGCAGTTACTCATGGGTAGGACAGGGGAGCACTGAAGCTTTCTTT

j_call: TRBJ1-1
clone_size: .
d_call: TRBD1
v_call: TRBV6-2/TRBV6-3
cdr3_aa: CASSRQGTLNTEAFF
cdr3_nt: TGTGCCAGCAGTCGACAGGGGACTTTGAACACTGAAGCTTTCTTT

j_call: TRBJ2-5
clone_size: .
d_call: .
v_call: TRBV5-1
cdr3_aa: CASSSRGPYQETQYF
cdr3_nt: TGCGCCAGCAGCTCCAGGGGCCCGTACCAAGAGACCCAGTACTTC

j_call: TRBJ1-5
clone_size: .
d_call: .
v_call: TRBV19
cdr3_aa: CASSIRNSNQPQHF
cdr3_nt: TGTGCCAGTAGTATCCGTAATAGCAATCAGCCCCAGCATTTT

j_call: TRBJ1-2
clone_size: .
d_call: .
v_call: TRBV6-5
cdr3_aa: CASNGGEIYGYTF
cdr3_nt: TGTGCCAGCAACGGGGGGGAAATCTATGGCTACACCTTC

j_call: TRBJ2-7
clone_size: .
d_call: .
v_call: TRBV2
cdr3_aa: CASSEMAGYEQYF
cdr3_nt: TGTGCCAGCAGTGAGATGGCAGGTTACGAGCAGTACTTC

j_call: TRBJ1-5
clone_size: .
d_call: TRBD1
v_call: TRBV19
cdr3_aa: CATGGRGLKGNQPQHF
cdr3_nt: TGTGCCACAGGGGGCAGGGGGCTTAAAGGCAATCAGCCCCAGCATTTT

j_call: TRBJ1-5
clone_size: .
d_call: .
v_call: TRBV18
cdr3_aa: CASSASERGNQPQHF
cdr3_nt: TGTGCCAGCTCTGCCTCTGAGCGGGGCAATCAGCCCCAGCATTTT

j_call: TRBJ2-5
clone_size: .
d_call: TRBD2
v_call: TRBV19
cdr3_aa: CASSIMGGGTQETQYF
cdr3_nt: TGTGCCAGTAGTATCATGGGCGGGGGGACACAAGAGACCCAGTACTTC

j_call: TRBJ2-2
clone_size: .
d_call: .
v_call: TRBV11-1
cdr3_aa: CASSLGPQNTGELFF
cdr3_nt: TGTGCCAGCAGCTTGGGGCCGCAGAACACCGGGGAGCTGTTTTTT

j_call: TRBJ2-7
clone_size: .
d_call: .
v_call: TRBV7-8
cdr3_aa: CASSLFHPGNYEQYF
cdr3_nt: TGTGCCAGCAGCTTATTCCACCCCGGGAATTACGAGCAGTACTTC